The clone carrying this TCR beta chain came up once. Its antigen is as yet unknown. The data were obtained in a study of a mutant IDH1 vaccine in newly diagnosed glioma. Libraries were prepared by immunoSEQ multiplex PCR; TCRdb keeps only in-frame clonotypes and omits some of them. In the table there are over 45,000 clones, about four fifths of which are singletons. CDR3 length equals 18 residues. With V trimmed by 1 base and J by 6 bases, 10 bases remained unmatched. Germline V gives CDR1 SGHAT, CDR2 FQNNGV. Documented time point: week 23, last vaccination. One vaccine dose held 300 ug of mutant IDH1 20-mer peptide and came with topical imiquimod.

The sequence came from a man aged 35-49 years with glioma. This chain joins TRBV11-2 and TRBJ1-6; 9 bases agree with TRBD1. The sample in question was PBMCs, obtained from a glioma patient whose treatment included an IDH1 peptide vaccine. CDR3 DNA sequence: TGTGCCAGCAGCTTAGGAGGGAGCGGGGGACAGGGTAATTCACCCCTCCACTTT. Its protein is CASSLGGSGGQGNSPLHF.